Many counts were recorded for the clone carrying this T cell receptor beta chain. As yet, its antigen is unknown. Template material for amplifying TCR beta CDR3 regions consisted of RNA transcripts. First-round RT-PCR targeting the TCR CDR3 was performed with the HTBI primer set. Each CDR3 protein gets one entry after TCRdb re-called the multiplex PCR reads with MiXCR. This table has some 600,000 distinct CDR3 sequences, roughly 14% appearing once. CDR1 and CDR2 from the germline V gene are LGHDT and YNNKEL (reference sequence). The ends were cut back, 1 base at V and 0 bases at J, with 3 bases in the middle. This CDR3 is 13 amino acids long. This specimen belongs to a study of T cells in Graves' hyperthyroidism and ophthalmopathy. Notes on the study in general: Blood also carried most thyroid clonotypes expanded above 0.001. A median 6.5 months before onset, the model predicted ophthalmopathy.

The study excluded patients with uncontrolled infection, other autoimmune disease, pregnancy or lactation. This clonotype was sampled from a woman in her 30s with Graves' hyperthyroidism that later progressed to Graves' ophthalmopathy. The chain carries TRBV3-1 and TRBJ2-5; no clear D. The sequencing input was blood. The CDR3 nucleotides are TGTGCCAGCAGCCAAGGAGACCAAGAGACCCAGTACTTC. It codes for CASSQGDQETQYF.